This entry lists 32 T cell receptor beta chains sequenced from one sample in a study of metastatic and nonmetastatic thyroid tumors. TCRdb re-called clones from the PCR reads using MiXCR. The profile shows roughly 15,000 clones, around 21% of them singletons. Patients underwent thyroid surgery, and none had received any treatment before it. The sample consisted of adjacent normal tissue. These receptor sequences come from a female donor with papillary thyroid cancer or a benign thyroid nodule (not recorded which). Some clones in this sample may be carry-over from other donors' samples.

The CDR3 DNA reads TGCAGTGCTAGCAGTTACGAGCAGTACTTC. Protein sequence: CSASSYEQYF. The rearrangement joins TRBV20-1 to TRBJ2-7; no firm D call. V shed 3 bases and J shed 4 bases, with 4 bases lying between them. This CDR3 comprises 10 residues. In germline, CDR1 is DFQATT, CDR2 SNEGSKA (reference sequence).

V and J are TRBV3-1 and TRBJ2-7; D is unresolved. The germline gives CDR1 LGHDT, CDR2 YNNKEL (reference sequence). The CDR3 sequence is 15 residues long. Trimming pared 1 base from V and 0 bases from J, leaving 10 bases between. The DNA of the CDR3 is TGTGCCAGCAGCCAAGTCGGCCGTAGCTCCTACGAGCAGTACTTC. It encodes CASSQVGRSSYEQYF.

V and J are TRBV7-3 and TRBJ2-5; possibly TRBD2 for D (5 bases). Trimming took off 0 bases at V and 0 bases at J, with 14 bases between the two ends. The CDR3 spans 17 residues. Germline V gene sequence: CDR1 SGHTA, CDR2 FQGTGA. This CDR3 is CASSLTLVGANQETQYF. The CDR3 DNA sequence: TGTGCCAGCAGCTTAACTCTCGTGGGAGCTAACCAAGAGACCCAGTACTTC.

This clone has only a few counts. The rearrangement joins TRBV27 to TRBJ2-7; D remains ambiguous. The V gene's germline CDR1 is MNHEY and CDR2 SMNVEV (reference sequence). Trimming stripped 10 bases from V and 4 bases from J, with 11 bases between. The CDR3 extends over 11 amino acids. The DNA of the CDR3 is TGTGCCATCACCTCTGGGTACGAGCAGTACTTC. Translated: CAITSGYEQYF.

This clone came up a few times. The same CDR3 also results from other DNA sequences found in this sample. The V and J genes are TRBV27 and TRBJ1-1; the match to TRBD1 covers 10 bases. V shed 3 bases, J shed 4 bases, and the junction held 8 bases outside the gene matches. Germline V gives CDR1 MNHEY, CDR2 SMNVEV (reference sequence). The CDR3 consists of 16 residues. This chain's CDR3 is CASSFLYGDRGTEAFF. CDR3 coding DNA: TGTGCCAGCAGTTTCCTATATGGGGACAGGGGCACTGAAGCTTTCTTT.

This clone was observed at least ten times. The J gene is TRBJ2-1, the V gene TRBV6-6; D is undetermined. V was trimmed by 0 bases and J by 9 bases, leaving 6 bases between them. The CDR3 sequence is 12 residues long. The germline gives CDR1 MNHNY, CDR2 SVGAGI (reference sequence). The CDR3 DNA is TGTGCCAGCAGTTACTCCCGCCTTGAGCAGTTCTTC. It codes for CASSYSRLEQFF.

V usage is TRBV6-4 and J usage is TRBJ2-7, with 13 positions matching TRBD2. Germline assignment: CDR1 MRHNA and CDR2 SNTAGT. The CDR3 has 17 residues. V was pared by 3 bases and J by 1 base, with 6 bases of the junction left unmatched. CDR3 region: CASSEGTSGRVSYEQYF. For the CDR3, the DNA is TGTGCCAGCAGTGAGGGTACTAGCGGGAGGGTATCCTACGAGCAGTACTTC.

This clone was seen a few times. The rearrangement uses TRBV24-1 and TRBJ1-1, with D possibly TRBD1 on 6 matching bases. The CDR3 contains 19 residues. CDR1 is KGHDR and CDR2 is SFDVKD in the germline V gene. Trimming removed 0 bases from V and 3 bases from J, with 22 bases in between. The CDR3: CATSDLGSGGPIEYTEAFF. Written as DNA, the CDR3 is TGTGCCACCAGTGATTTGGGATCGGGGGGCCCAATTGAGTACACTGAAGCTTTCTTT.

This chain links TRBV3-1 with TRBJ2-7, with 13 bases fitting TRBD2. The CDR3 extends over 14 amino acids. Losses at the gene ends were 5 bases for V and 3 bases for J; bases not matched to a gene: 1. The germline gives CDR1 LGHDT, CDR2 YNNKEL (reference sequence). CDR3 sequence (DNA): TGTGCCAGCAGCAGACTAGCGGGGGGCTACGAGCAGTACTTC. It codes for CASSRLAGGYEQYF.

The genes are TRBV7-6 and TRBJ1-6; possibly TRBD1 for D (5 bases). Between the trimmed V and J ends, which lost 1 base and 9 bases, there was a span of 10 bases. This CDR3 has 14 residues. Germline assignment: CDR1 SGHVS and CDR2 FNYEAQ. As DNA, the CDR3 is TGTGCCAGCAGCTTAGGGCAGGGAAGTTCACCCCTCCACTTT. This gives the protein CASSLGQGSSPLHF.

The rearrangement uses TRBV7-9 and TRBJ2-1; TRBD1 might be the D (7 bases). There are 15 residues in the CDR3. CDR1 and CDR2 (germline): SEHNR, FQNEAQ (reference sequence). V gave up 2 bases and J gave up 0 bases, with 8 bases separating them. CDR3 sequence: CASSLQGGSYNEQFF. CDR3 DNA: TGTGCCAGCAGCTTACAGGGGGGCTCCTACAATGAGCAGTTCTTC.

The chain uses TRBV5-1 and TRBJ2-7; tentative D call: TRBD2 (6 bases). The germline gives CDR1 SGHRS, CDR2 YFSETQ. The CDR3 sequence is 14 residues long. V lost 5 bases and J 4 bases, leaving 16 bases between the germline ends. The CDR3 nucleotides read TGCGCCAGCAGTCCCGGGACTCGTATGTACGAGCAGTACTTC. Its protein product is CASSPGTRMYEQYF.

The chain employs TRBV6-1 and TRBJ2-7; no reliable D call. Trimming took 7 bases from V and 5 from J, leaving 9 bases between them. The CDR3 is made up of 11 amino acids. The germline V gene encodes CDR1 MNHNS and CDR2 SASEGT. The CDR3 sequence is CASNERDEQYF. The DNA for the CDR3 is TGTGCCAGCAACGAAAGGGACGAGCAGTACTTC.

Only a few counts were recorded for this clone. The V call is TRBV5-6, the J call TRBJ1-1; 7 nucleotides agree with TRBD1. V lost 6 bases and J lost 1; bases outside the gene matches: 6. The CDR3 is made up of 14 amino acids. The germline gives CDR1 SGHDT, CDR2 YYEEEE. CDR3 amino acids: CASTQPGGNTEAFF. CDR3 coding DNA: TGTGCCAGCACCCAACCAGGGGGGAACACTGAAGCTTTCTTT.

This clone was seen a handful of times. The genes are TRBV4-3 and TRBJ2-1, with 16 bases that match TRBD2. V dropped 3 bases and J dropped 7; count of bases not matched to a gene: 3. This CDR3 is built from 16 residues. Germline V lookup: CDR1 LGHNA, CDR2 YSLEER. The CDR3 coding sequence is TGCGCCAGCAGCCAGGGACTAGCGGGAGGGCAGAATGAGCAGTTCTTC. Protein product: CASSQGLAGGQNEQFF.

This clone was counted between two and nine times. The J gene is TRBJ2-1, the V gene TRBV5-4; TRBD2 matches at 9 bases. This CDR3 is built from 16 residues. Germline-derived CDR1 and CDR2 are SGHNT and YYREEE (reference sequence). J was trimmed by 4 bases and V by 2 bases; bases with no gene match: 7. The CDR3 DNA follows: TGTGCCAGCAGCTTCGGACTAGCGACCCTGTACAATGAGCAGTTCTTC. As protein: CASSFGLATLYNEQFF.

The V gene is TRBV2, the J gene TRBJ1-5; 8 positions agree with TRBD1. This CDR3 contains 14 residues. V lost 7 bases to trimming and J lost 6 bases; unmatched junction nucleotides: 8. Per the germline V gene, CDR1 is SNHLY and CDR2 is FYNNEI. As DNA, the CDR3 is TGTGCCAGCACTAACGGACAGGGAGGTCAGCCCCAGCATTTT. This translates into CASTNGQGGQPQHF.

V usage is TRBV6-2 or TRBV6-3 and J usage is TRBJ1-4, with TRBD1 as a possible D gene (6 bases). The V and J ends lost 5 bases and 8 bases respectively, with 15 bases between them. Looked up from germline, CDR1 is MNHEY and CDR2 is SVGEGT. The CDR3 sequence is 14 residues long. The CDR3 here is CASSRQVFQEKLFF. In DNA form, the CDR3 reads TGTGCCAGCAGTCGACAGGTCTTTCAGGAAAAACTGTTTTTT.

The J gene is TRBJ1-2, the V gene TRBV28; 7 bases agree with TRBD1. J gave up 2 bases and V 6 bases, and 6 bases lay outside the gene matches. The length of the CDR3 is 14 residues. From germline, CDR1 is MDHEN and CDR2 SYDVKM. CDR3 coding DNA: TGTGCCAGCAGACAAGACAGGGTCAACTATGGCTACACCTTC. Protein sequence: CASRQDRVNYGYTF.

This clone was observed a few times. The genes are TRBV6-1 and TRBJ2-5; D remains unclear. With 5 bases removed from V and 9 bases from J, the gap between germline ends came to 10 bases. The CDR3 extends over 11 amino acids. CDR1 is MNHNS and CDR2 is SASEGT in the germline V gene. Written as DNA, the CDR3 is TGTGCCAGCAGTCTCCCCCCGGCCCAGTACTTC. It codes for CASSLPPAQYF.

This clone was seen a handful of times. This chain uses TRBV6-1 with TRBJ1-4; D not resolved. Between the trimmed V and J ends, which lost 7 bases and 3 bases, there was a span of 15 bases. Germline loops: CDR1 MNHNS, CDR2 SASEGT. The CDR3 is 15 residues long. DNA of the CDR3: TGTGCCAGCACTGAGTGGGGAGAACCTAATGAAAAACTGTTTTTT. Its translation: CASTEWGEPNEKLFF.

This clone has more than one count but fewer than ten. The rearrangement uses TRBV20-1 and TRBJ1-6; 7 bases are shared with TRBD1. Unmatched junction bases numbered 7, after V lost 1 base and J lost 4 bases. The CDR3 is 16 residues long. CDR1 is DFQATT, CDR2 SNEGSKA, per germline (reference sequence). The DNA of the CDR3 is TGCAGTGCTAGAGCTTCGGGACAGCCATATAATTCACCCCTCCACTTT. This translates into CSARASGQPYNSPLHF.

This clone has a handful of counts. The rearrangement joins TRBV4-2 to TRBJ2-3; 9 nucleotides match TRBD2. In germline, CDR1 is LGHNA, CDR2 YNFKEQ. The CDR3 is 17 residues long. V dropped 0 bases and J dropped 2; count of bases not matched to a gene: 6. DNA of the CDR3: TGTGCCAGCAGCCAAGATGAGCGCGGGGGGGCCACAGATACGCAGTATTTT. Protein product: CASSQDERGGATDTQYF.

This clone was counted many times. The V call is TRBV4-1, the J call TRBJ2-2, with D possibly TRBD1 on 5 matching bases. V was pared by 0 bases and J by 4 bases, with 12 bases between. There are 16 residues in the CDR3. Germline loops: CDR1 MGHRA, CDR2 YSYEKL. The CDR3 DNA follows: TGCGCCAGCAGCCAAGAGGGGCAGGGTCTCACCGGGGAGCTGTTTTTT. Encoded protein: CASSQEGQGLTGELFF.

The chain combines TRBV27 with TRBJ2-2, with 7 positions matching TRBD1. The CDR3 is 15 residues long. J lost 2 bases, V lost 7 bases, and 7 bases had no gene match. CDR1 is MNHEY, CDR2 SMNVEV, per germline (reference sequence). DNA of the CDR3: TGTGCCAGCACTATTGGGACAGCAAACACCGGGGAGCTGTTTTTT. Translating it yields CASTIGTANTGELFF.

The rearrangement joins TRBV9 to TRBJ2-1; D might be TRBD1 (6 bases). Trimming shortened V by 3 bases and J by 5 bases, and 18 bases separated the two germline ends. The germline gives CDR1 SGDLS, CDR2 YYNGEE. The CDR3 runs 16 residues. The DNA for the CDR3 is TGTGCCAGCAGCGACAGGACAGCCAAAAACCACAATGAGCAGTTCTTC. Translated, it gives CASSDRTAKNHNEQFF.

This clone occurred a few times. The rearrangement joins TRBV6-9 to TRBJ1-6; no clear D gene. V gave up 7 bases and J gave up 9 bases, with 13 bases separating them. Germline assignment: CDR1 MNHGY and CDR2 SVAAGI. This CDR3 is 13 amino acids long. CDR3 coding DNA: TGTGCCAGCATCCCTCGGACCCGTTCACCCCTCCACTTT. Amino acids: CASIPRTRSPLHF.

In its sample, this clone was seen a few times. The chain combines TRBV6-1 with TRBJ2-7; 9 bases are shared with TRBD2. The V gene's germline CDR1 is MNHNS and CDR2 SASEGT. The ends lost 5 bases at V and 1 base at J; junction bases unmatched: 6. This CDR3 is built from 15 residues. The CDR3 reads CASSPTAGGSYEQYF. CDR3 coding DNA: TGTGCCAGCAGTCCGACGGCGGGAGGGTCCTACGAGCAGTACTTC.

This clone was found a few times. The CDR3 coding sequence is TGTGCCAGCAGGACTAGCGCCCTCCACGAGCAGTACTTC. Protein product: CASRTSALHEQYF. The rearrangement joins TRBV27 to TRBJ2-7, with 8 positions matching TRBD2. Germline CDR1 MNHEY, CDR2 SMNVEV (reference sequence). This CDR3 is built from 13 residues. J lost 5 bases, V lost 6 bases, and 6 bases had no gene match.

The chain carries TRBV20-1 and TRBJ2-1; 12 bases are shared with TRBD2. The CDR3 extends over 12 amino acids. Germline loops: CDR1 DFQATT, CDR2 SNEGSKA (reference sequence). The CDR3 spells CSGTSGYNEQFF. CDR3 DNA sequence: TGCTCCGGGACTAGCGGGTACAATGAGCAGTTCTTC.

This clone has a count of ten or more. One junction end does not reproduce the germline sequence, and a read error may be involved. As DNA, the CDR3 is TGTGCCAGCAGTGACTCGCGGGCCGGCACAGATACGCAGTATTTT. Protein: CASSDSRAGTDTQYF. This chain links TRBV6-6 with TRBJ2-3, with a tentative D call TRBD2 (5 bases). The CDR3 contains 15 residues. CDR1 MNHNY and CDR2 SVGAGI come from the germline V gene (reference sequence).

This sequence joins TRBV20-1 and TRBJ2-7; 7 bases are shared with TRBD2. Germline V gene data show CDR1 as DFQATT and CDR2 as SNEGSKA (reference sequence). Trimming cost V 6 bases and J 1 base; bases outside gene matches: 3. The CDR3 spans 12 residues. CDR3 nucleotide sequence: TGCAGTGCGGGGCGGGAGTCCTACGAGCAGTACTTC. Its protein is CSAGRESYEQYF.